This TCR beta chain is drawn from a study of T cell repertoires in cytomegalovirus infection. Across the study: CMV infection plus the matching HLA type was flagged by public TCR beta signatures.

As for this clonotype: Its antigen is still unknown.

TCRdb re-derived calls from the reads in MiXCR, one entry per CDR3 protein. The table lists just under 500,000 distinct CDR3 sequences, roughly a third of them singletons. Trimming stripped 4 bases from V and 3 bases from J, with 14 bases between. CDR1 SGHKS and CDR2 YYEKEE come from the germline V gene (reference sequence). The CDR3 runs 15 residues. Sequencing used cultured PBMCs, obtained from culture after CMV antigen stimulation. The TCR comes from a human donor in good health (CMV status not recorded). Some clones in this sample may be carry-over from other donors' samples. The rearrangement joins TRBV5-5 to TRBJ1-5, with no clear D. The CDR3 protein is CASSLDGGNNQPQHF. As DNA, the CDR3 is TGTGCCAGCAGCCTGGACGGAGGGAACAATCAGCCCCAGCATTTT. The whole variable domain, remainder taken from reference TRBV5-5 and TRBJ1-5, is DAGVTQSPTHLIKTRGQQVTLRCSPISGHKSVSWYQQVLGQGPQFIFQYYEKEERGRGNFPDRFSARQFPNYSSELNVNALLLGDSALYLCASSLDGGNNQPQHFGDGTRLSIL.